These 15 T cell receptor beta chains originate from one sample sequenced in a study of T cells after yellow fever vaccination (dated by TCRdb to about 2019). The label giving this sample's treatment or condition can be read as: live attenuated yellow fever vaccine strain. Libraries were constructed by 5' RACE. These reads were obtained on an Illumina NovaSeq 6000. The raw public data were reprocessed by TCRdb itself: fastp quality trimming at Q25, MiXCR clonotype calling, in-frame beta chains only. Duplicate CDR3 protein sequences are folded into a single record with the most common DNA and genes. Recorded for this sample are about 58,000 distinct CDR3 sequences; approximately 5.5% of them occurred a single time. The top ten clones comprise 25% to 40% of the sample. The sample here was PBMCs, either bulk or a sorted T-cell subset (CD4+, CD8+, memory, or dextramer-sorted; not recorded which), taken on the day of the yellow fever booster vaccination. The receptors here all came from a man younger than 35 who received the YFV17D yellow fever vaccine.

The V call is TRBV6-2 or TRBV6-3, the J call TRBJ2-1; D gene uncertain. The germline V and J ends were trimmed by 6 bases and 3 bases, with 15 bases remaining between them. This CDR3 has 15 residues. From germline, CDR1 is MNHEY and CDR2 SVGEGT. This CDR3 reads CASRTGPSHYNEQFF. CDR3 coding DNA: TGTGCCAGCAGAACCGGGCCATCCCACTACAATGAGCAGTTCTTC.

A few counts support this clonotype. The CDR3 sequence is CSVETRAGYGYTF. The CDR3 DNA is TGCAGCGTTGAAACCAGGGCGGGCTATGGCTACACCTTC. The chain couples TRBV29-1 to TRBJ1-2, with a possible D match to TRBD1 (5 bases). Germline V CDR1 and CDR2: SQVTM, ANQGSEA. This CDR3 region has 13 residues. V lost 2 bases to trimming and J lost 4 bases, with 11 bases between them.

This clonotype was found a few times. The J gene is TRBJ1-1, the V gene TRBV10-3; unclear D gene. Trimming shortened V by 0 bases and J by 8 bases, and 13 bases separated the two germline ends. Germline V gene sequence: CDR1 ENHRY, CDR2 SYGVKD. The CDR3 spans 14 residues. The CDR3: CAISESRETSEAFF. In nucleotides, the CDR3 is TGTGCCATCAGTGAGTCTAGGGAAACCTCCGAAGCTTTCTTT.

This clonotype has more than one count but fewer than ten. The chain links TRBV18 to TRBJ2-6; D is uncertain. V lost 5 bases and J lost 0, with 11 bases in between. The CDR3 consists of 16 residues. Germline V gene data show CDR1 as KGHSH and CDR2 as LQKENI. In nucleotides, the CDR3 is TGTGCCAGCTCAAAGGTTCGACCCTCTGGGGCCAACGTCCTGACTTTC. Residues: CASSKVRPSGANVLTF.

In this sample, this clonotype turned up a few times. Germline and junction disagree at one end, which may indicate a read error. V gene TRBV7-7 combines with J gene TRBJ2-5; 10 bases agree with TRBD2. There are 19 residues in the CDR3. CDR1 SSHAT and CDR2 FNYEAQ come from the germline V gene (reference sequence). CDR3 loop: CASSRLVTSGDPLGETQYF. CDR3 nucleotide sequence: TGTGCTAGCAGCCGGTTGGTAACTAGCGGGGATCCGCTAGGGGAGACCCAGTACTTC. Combining the CDR3 with reference TRBV7-7 and TRBJ2-5 gives the whole variable domain GAGVSQSPRYKVTKRGQDVTLRCDPISSHATLYWYQQALGQGPEFLTYFNYEAQPDKSGLPSDRFSAERPEGSISTLTIQRTEQRDSAMYRCASSRLVTSGDPLGETQYFGPGTRLLVL.

There are many counts of this clonotype. The chain joins TRBV5-1 to TRBJ2-2, with D maybe TRBD1 (6 bases). V lost 3 bases and J 7 bases, leaving 16 bases between the germline ends. This CDR3 is 15 amino acids long. Germline V gives CDR1 SGHRS, CDR2 YFSETQ. CDR3: CASSSSQGWIGELFF. The CDR3 coding sequence is TGCGCCAGCAGCTCGAGTCAGGGGTGGATCGGGGAGCTGTTTTTT.

This clonotype was seen a handful of times. This chain joins TRBV14 and TRBJ2-3, with 7 bases fitting TRBD1. The CDR3 is made up of 16 amino acids. The trim removed 0 bases at V and 4 bases at J, leaving 7 bases unmatched. Germline CDR1 reads SGHDN; CDR2 reads FVKESK. CDR3 in amino acids: CASSQERGLVADTQYF. The CDR3 nucleotides read TGTGCCAGCAGCCAAGAAAGGGGGCTAGTGGCAGATACGCAGTATTTT.

At least ten counts were recorded for this clonotype. The chain has TRBV27 and TRBJ1-1; weak D call: TRBD1 (5 bases). The CDR3 has 15 amino acids. Between the trimmed V and J ends, which lost 10 bases and 1 base, there was a span of 19 bases. Germline CDR1 is MNHEY and CDR2 is SMNVEV (reference sequence). The CDR3, as DNA: TGTGCCACCCTACCGACAGCTCCTGGGAACACTGAAGCTTTCTTT. Translating it yields CATLPTAPGNTEAFF.

This clonotype was found a few times. The chain couples TRBV25-1 to TRBJ1-1; 8 positions agree with TRBD1. This CDR3 is built from 14 residues. V dropped 4 bases and J dropped 7; count of bases not matched to a gene: 8. CDR1 is MGHDK and CDR2 is SYGVNS in the germline V gene. The CDR3 loop is CASSAGQGWGEAFF. CDR3 in DNA: TGTGCCAGCAGTGCCGGACAGGGATGGGGTGAAGCTTTCTTT.

The CDR3 spells CATSDFPGELFF. The CDR3 nucleotides are TGTGCCACCAGTGATTTTCCCGGGGAGCTGTTTTTT. The chain recombines TRBV24-1 with TRBJ2-2; D unclear. The CDR3 covers 12 residues. The V and J ends lost 1 base and 6 bases respectively, with 2 bases between them. Germline CDR1 KGHDR, CDR2 SFDVKD.

Ten or more counts support this clonotype. In nucleotides, the CDR3 is TGCAGCGTTGAAAAGGACAGGGTGGGCACTGAAGCTTTCTTT. It yields the protein CSVEKDRVGTEAFF. This chain links TRBV29-1 with TRBJ1-1, with 8 positions matching TRBD1. Trimming cost V 2 bases and J 4 bases; bases outside gene matches: 6. Per the germline V gene, CDR1 is SQVTM and CDR2 is ANQGSEA. The CDR3 contains 14 residues. Variable domain in full (rest from reference TRBV29-1 and TRBJ1-1): SAVISQKPSRDICQRGTSLTIQCQVDSQVTMMFWYRQQPGQSLTLIATANQGSEATYESGFVIDKFPISRPNLTFSTLTVSNMSPEDSSIYLCSVEKDRVGTEAFFGQGTRLTVV.

This clonotype came up many times. V gene TRBV24-1 combines with J gene TRBJ2-1, with 9 bases identical to TRBD2. CDR1 is KGHDR, CDR2 SFDVKD, per germline. V lost 3 bases and J lost 5; bases outside the gene matches: 16. This CDR3 has 19 residues. Written as DNA, the CDR3 is TGTGCCACCAGTGATACTCTAGCGGGGCGGCTTGACGACGACAATGAGCAGTTCTTC. Translating gives CATSDTLAGRLDDDNEQFF.

This clonotype was found a few times. The chain employs TRBV5-1 and TRBJ2-3, with TRBD1 matching 7 bases. CDR1 and CDR2 (germline): SGHRS, YFSETQ. The CDR3 has 15 residues. With V trimmed by 1 base and J by 9 bases, 11 bases remained unmatched. The CDR3 loop is CASSLPHSTGRTQYF. The CDR3 DNA reads TGCGCCAGCAGCTTGCCCCACTCGACAGGGAGAACGCAGTATTTT.

This clonotype showed up just a few times. J is TRBJ2-7 and V is TRBV27; 9 nucleotides line up with TRBD1. There are 15 residues in the CDR3. CDR1 and CDR2 (germline): MNHEY, SMNVEV (reference sequence). V dropped 0 bases and J dropped 1; count of bases not matched to a gene: 1. The CDR3 here is CASSLSGQGSYEQYF. The DNA of the CDR3 is TGTGCCAGCAGTTTATCCGGACAGGGGTCCTACGAGCAGTACTTC.

The CDR3 reads CASSLIRSPEQFF. In DNA form, the CDR3 reads TGTGCCAGCAGCTTAATTAGGAGTCCCGAGCAGTTCTTC. V and J are TRBV11-2 and TRBJ2-1, with D unclear. V lost 2 bases and J lost 10, with 12 bases in between. This CDR3 is 13 amino acids long. Germline V lookup: CDR1 SGHAT, CDR2 FQNNGV.